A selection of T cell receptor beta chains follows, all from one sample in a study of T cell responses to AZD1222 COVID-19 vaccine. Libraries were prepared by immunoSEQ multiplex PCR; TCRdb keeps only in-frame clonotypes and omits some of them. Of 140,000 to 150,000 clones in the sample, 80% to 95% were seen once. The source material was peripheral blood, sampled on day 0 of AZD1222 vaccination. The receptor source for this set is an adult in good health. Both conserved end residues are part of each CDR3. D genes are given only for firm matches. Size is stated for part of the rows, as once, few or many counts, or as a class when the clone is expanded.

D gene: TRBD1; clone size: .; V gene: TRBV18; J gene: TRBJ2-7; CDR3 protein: CASSPTGAGEQYF; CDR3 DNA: TGTGCCAGCTCACCGACAGGGGCGGGCGAGCAGTACTTC
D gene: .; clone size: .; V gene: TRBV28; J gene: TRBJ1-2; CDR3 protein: CASSLSRARGYTF; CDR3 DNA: TGTGCCAGCAGTTTATCCAGGGCTAGAGGCTACACCTTC
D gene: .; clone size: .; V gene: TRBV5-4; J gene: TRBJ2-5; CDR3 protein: CASSLDPGDQETQYF; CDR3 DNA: TGTGCCAGCAGCTTAGACCCCGGGGACCAAGAGACCCAGTACTTC
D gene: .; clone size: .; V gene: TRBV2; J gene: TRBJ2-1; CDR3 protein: CASSETTVTEQFF; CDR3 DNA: TGTGCCAGCAGTGAAACGACAGTCACTGAGCAGTTCTTC
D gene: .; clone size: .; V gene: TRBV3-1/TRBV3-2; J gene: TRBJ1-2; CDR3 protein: CASSQDRAGGYTF; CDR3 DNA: TGTGCCAGCAGCCAAGACAGGGCCGGTGGCTACACCTTC
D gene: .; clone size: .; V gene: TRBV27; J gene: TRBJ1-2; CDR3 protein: CASSLSLGTGHGYTF; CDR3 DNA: TGTGCCAGCAGTTTATCACTGGGCACTGGTCATGGCTACACCTTC
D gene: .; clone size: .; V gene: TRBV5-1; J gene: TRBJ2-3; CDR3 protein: CASSLAGKSPDTQYF; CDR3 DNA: TGCGCCAGCAGCTTGGCCGGGAAGAGCCCAGATACGCAGTATTTT
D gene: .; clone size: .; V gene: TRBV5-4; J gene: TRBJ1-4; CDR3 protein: CASSLGGSLNEKLFF; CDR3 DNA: TGTGCCAGCAGCTTGGGAGGAAGCCTTAATGAAAAACTGTTTTTT
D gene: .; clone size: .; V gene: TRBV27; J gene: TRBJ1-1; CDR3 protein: CASRNSQVGNTEAFF; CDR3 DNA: TGTGCCAGCAGGAATTCACAGGTAGGGAACACTGAAGCTTTCTTT
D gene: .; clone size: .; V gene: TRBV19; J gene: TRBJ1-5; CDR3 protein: CASSMSLMQVSNQPQHF; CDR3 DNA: TGTGCCAGTAGTATGAGTTTGATGCAGGTTAGCAATCAGCCCCAGCATTTT
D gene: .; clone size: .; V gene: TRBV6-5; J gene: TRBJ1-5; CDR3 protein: CASSRGNQPQHF; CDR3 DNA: TGTGCCAGCAGTAGAGGCAATCAGCCCCAGCATTTT
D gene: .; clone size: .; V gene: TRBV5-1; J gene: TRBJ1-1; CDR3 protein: CASSGPLNLNTEAFF; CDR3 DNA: TGCGCCAGCAGCGGGCCACTTAATCTGAACACTGAAGCTTTCTTT
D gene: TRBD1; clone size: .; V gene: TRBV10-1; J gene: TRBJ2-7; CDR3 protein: CASRAAGQGSRGSYEQYF; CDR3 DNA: TGCGCCAGCAGGGCCGCGGGACAGGGTTCCCGTGGCTCCTACGAGCAGTACTTC
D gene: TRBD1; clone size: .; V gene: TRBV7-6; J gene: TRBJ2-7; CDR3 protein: CASSLATLRQGALGEQYF; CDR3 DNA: TGTGCCAGCAGCTTAGCAACCCTAAGACAGGGGGCCTTGGGCGAGCAGTACTTC
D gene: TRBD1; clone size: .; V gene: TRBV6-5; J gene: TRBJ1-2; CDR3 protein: CASSRDRDYYGYTF; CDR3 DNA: TGTGCCAGCAGCCGAGACAGGGACTATTATGGCTACACCTTC
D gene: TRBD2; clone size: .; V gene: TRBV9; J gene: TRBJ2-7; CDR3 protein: CASSEAGTDYEQYF; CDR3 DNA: TGTGCCAGCAGTGAAGCGGGAACCGACTACGAGCAGTACTTC
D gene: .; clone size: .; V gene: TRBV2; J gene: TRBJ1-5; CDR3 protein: CASSPSVTNQPQHF; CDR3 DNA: TGTGCCAGCAGCCCCAGCGTGACTAATCAGCCCCAGCATTTT
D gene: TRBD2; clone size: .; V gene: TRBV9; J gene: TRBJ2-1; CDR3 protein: CASSASGESSYNEQFF; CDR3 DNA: TGTGCCAGCAGCGCTAGCGGGGAGAGCTCCTACAATGAGCAGTTCTTC
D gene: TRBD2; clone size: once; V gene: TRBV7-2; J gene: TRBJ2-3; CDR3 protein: CASSFNTGLAARHTQYF; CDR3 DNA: TGTGCCAGCAGCTTCAACACGGGACTAGCGGCAAGGCATACGCAGTATTTT
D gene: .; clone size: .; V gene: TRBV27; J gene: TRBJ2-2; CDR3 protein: CASSEAQNGELFF; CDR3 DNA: TGTGCCAGCAGTGAAGCACAAAACGGGGAGCTGTTTTTT
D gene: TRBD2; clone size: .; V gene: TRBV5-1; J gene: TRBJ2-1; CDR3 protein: CASSLEAGAGIF; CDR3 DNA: TGCGCCAGCAGCTTGGAGGCGGGAGCCGGGATCTTC
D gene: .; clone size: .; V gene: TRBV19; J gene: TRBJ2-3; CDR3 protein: CASSIGLNTDTQYF; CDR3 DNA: TGTGCCAGTAGTATAGGTCTCAACACAGATACGCAGTATTTT
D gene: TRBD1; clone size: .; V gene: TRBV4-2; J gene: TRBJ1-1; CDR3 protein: CASSQDPGQGGEAFF; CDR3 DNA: TGTGCCAGCAGCCAAGATCCGGGACAGGGCGGGGAAGCTTTCTTT
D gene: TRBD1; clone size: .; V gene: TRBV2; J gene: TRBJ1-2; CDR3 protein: CASIKGAFSYGYTF; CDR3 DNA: TGTGCCAGCATAAAGGGGGCCTTCTCCTATGGCTACACCTTC
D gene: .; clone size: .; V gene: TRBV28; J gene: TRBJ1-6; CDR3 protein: CASSFDGSPLHF; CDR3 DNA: TGTGCCAGCAGTTTTGACGGCTCACCCCTCCACTTT
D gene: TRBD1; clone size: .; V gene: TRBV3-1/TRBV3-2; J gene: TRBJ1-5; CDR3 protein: CASSPGQDPSNQPQHF; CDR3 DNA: TGTGCCAGCAGCCCGGGACAGGATCCTAGCAATCAGCCCCAGCATTTT
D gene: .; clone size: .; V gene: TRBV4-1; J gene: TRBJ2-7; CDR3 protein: CASSQGFAFGPQRSEQYF; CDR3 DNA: TGCGCCAGCAGCCAAGGGTTTGCCTTCGGGCCACAGCGAAGCGAGCAGTACTTC
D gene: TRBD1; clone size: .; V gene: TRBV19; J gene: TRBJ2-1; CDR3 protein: CASSWTGGEGNEQFF; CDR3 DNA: TGTGCCAGTAGCTGGACAGGGGGCGAGGGCAATGAGCAGTTCTTC